The 26 T cell receptor beta chains in this list originate from one sample, sequenced in a study of OX40 agonist ivuxolimab in advanced cancers. Measured with immunoSEQ multiplex PCR; TCRdb has only the in-frame clones, and not every one. The sample shows tens of thousands of clones, about 88% of them seen only once. Sequencing was performed on CD4+ or CD8+ T cells sorted from blood, taken in a trial of the OX40 agonist ivuxolimab. The receptors stem from an adult with an advanced solid tumor such as melanoma, head and neck, liver or kidney cancer.

The V call is TRBV9, the J call TRBJ2-1, with D possibly TRBD2 on 6 matching bases. The V end lost 0 bases, the J end lost 1 base, and 14 bases lay between the germline ends. This CDR3 comprises 17 residues. From germline, CDR1 is SGDLS and CDR2 YYNGEE. CDR3 loop: CASSVAGGGESYNEQFF. The CDR3 DNA reads as TGTGCCAGCAGCGTAGCAGGAGGCGGGGAGTCCTACAATGAGCAGTTCTTC.

The chain combines TRBV25-1 with TRBJ1-2; D may be TRBD1 (6 bases). The CDR3 loop spans 16 amino acids. V lost 2 bases to trimming and J lost 8 bases, with 21 bases between them. CDR1 and CDR2 from the germline V gene are MGHDK and SYGVNS. DNA of the CDR3: TGTGCCAGCAGTGAAAGATTCTTCGGGCACAGGGAGGGCTACACCTTC. It translates to CASSERFFGHREGYTF.

The rearrangement links TRBV2 to TRBJ1-3; D is ambiguous. Germline V lookup: CDR1 SNHLY, CDR2 FYNNEI. CDR3 size: 14 residues. Trimming stripped 8 bases from V and 7 bases from J, with 18 bases between. The CDR3 DNA reads as TGTGCCAGCCTCCTGGCAGCCCCGACGAACACCATATATTTT. This translates into CASLLAAPTNTIYF.

This clone was seen more than once but under ten times. CDR3 amino acids: CASSFGDSYTDTQYF. CDR3 nucleotides: TGTGCCAGCAGCTTTGGGGACAGCTACACAGATACGCAGTATTTT. The chain joins TRBV5-5 to TRBJ2-3, with 7 bases matching TRBD1. Germline V gives CDR1 SGHKS, CDR2 YYEKEE (reference sequence). The CDR3 is 15 amino acids. J gave up 2 bases and V 2 bases, and 5 bases lay outside the gene matches.

This sequence joins TRBV5-4 and TRBJ2-5, with TRBD2 identical over 9 bases. Germline CDR1 and CDR2: SGHNT and YYREEE (reference sequence). The length of the CDR3 is 16 residues. The V gene end was trimmed by 3 bases and the J gene end by 5 bases; junction bases not matched to a gene: 11. The CDR3 spells CASSSMSGGPRETQYF. The CDR3 nucleotides are TGTGCCAGCAGCTCCATGAGCGGGGGGCCCAGGGAGACCCAGTACTTC.

The table lists this clone with a count of one. The chain recombines TRBV7-2 with TRBJ1-1; 12 bases line up with TRBD1. The V and J ends lost 5 bases and 3 bases, in that order; junction bases with no gene match: 7. CDR3 length equals 16 residues. Germline V gene sequence: CDR1 SGHTA, CDR2 FQGNSA. CDR3 sequence reads: CASSGTGGAQDTEAFF. The CDR3 bases are TGTGCCAGCAGCGGGACAGGGGGCGCTCAGGACACTGAAGCTTTCTTT.

The rearrangement links TRBV21-1 to TRBJ2-7. TRBV21-1 is labeled a pseudogene. The length of the CDR3 is 18 residues. The CDR3 bases are TGTGCCAGCAGCTCCCCCATGGCCAGGGATCCTCCGCGGGACGAGCAGTACTTC. Encoded protein: CASSSPMARDPPRDEQYF.

This chain joins TRBV7-9 and TRBJ2-5; a possible D gene is TRBD2 (6 bases). The CDR3 loop spans 14 amino acids. Germline loops: CDR1 SEHNR, CDR2 FQNEAQ (reference sequence). Trimming took 2 bases from V and 7 from J, leaving 14 bases between them. The CDR3 loop is CASSLLGEEGTQYF. CDR3 bases: TGTGCCAGCAGCTTACTCGGGGAGGAGGGGACCCAGTACTTC.

The chain carries TRBV19 and TRBJ1-1; TRBD1 matches 7 bases. V lost 3 bases and J lost 10; bases outside the gene matches: 2. The length of the CDR3 is 11 residues. The germline V gene has CDR1 LNHDA and CDR2 SQIVND (reference sequence). CDR3 DNA: TGTGCCAGTAGTATGTACAGGGGAGCTTTCTTT. It is translated as CASSMYRGAFF.

This clone has a handful of counts. J is TRBJ2-1 and V is TRBV2; D tentatively reads TRBD1 or TRBD2 (5 bases each). This CDR3 comprises 16 residues. Germline CDR1 and CDR2: SNHLY and FYNNEI. V was shortened by 3 bases and J by 3 bases, with 15 bases between the two germline ends. The DNA of the CDR3 is TGTGCCAGCAGTGATGAGGGGTCCCGCGACTACAATGAGCAGTTCTTC. Protein sequence: CASSDEGSRDYNEQFF.

V gene TRBV9 combines with J gene TRBJ1-2; possible D gene TRBD1, 5 bases. The CDR3 length is 12 residues. V was clipped by 2 bases and J by 6 bases, with 8 bases between them. From germline, CDR1 is SGDLS and CDR2 YYNGEE. This chain's CDR3 is CASSVGTDGYTF. In DNA, the CDR3 is TGTGCCAGCAGCGTGGGGACTGATGGCTACACCTTC.

V is TRBV7-9 and J is TRBJ1-2; no firm D call. Trimming removed 3 bases at V and 2 bases at J, with 4 bases between. The CDR3 runs to 12 residues. Per the germline V gene, CDR1 is SEHNR and CDR2 is FQNEAQ (reference sequence). CDR3: CASSLSNYGYTF. In DNA, the CDR3 is TGTGCCAGCAGCTTGTCCAACTATGGCTACACCTTC. Complete variable domain (other parts from reference TRBV7-9 and TRBJ1-2): DTGVSQNPRHKITKRGQNVTFRCDPISEHNRLYWYRQTLGQGPEFLTYFQNEAQLEKSRLLSDRFSAERPKGSFSTLEIQRTEQGDSAMYLCASSLSNYGYTFGSGTRLTVV.

This sequence joins TRBV4-2 and TRBJ1-3; D gene unclear. This CDR3 contains 18 residues. The germline V and J ends were trimmed by 0 bases and 0 bases, with 15 bases remaining between them. The germline V gene has CDR1 LGHNA and CDR2 YNFKEQ. CDR3 sequence: CASSQDDHAGSSGNTIYF. Here the CDR3 DNA reads TGTGCCAGCAGCCAAGATGATCACGCGGGAAGCTCTGGAAACACCATATATTTT.

The CDR3 coding sequence is TGTGCCAGCAGCACCGGGGGGGCCTCCCGGGCCCAGCATTTT. It yields the protein CASSTGGASRAQHF. The V and J genes are TRBV7-9 and TRBJ1-5; D might be TRBD1 (6 bases). The germline V gene encodes CDR1 SEHNR and CDR2 FQNEAQ (reference sequence). Trimming shortened V by 5 bases and J by 11 bases, and 19 bases separated the two germline ends. CDR3 length: 14 residues.

The gene calls are TRBV18 and TRBJ1-5, with TRBD1 as a possible D gene (6 bases). Per the germline V gene, CDR1 is KGHSH and CDR2 is LQKENI. V gave up 2 bases and J gave up 2 bases, with 7 bases separating them. The CDR3 runs 14 residues. CDR3 loop: CASSPNRGNQPQHF. The CDR3 nucleotides are TGTGCCAGCTCACCAAACAGGGGCAATCAGCCCCAGCATTTT.

The rearrangement links TRBV28 to TRBJ1-1; 7 positions match TRBD1. V shed 4 bases, J shed 1 base, and the junction held 12 bases outside the gene matches. CDR3 length equals 17 residues. Per the germline V gene, CDR1 is MDHEN and CDR2 is SYDVKM. CDR3 in DNA: TGTGCCAGCAGTTACTTAGCCCTGACAGGGACGAACACTGAAGCTTTCTTT. Translation: CASSYLALTGTNTEAFF.

J is TRBJ1-1 and V is TRBV7-3; D call uncertain. The CDR3 is 14 residues long. Trimming left V 3 bases short and J 1 base short, with 9 bases between. Looked up from germline, CDR1 is SGHTA and CDR2 is FQGTGA. This CDR3 is CASSFYAGNTEAFF. Here the CDR3 DNA reads TGTGCCAGCAGCTTTTATGCAGGGAACACTGAAGCTTTCTTT.

This chain joins TRBV2 and TRBJ2-2; D unclear. The CDR3 runs to 13 residues. V lost 7 bases and J lost 11, with 17 bases in between. CDR1 and CDR2 (germline): SNHLY, FYNNEI. The CDR3 sequence is CASKAAPHLELFF. The CDR3 coding sequence is TGTGCCAGCAAGGCGGCACCCCACCTAGAGCTGTTTTTT. The complete variable domain, with remaining parts taken from reference TRBV2 and TRBJ2-2, reads EPEVTQTPSHQVTQMGQEVILRCVPISNHLYFYWYRQILGQKVEFLVSFYNNEISEKSEIFDDQFSVERPDGSNFTLKIRSTKLEDSAMYFCASKAAPHLELFFGEGSRLTVL.

This clone was seen only once. The conserved phenylalanine or tryptophan is not found at the CDR3 terminus, so this likely reflects a read error. The gene calls are TRBV6-5 and TRBJ1-6; a possible D gene is TRBD1 (5 bases). The V and J ends lost 7 bases and 7 bases respectively, with 11 bases between them. The CDR3 length is 13 residues. The germline gives CDR1 MNHEY, CDR2 SVGAGI. CDR3 sequence reads: CASTGTLNSPLHL. The CDR3 nucleotides are TGTGCCAGCACCGGGACTTTGAATTCACCCCTCCACCTT.

The chain combines TRBV7-2 with TRBJ2-7, with D perhaps TRBD1 or TRBD2 (5 bases each). Germline loops: CDR1 SGHTA, CDR2 FQGNSA. V dropped 3 bases and J dropped 1 base, with 10 bases sitting between them. The CDR3 contains 14 residues. For the CDR3, the DNA is TGTGCCAGCAGCTTCGGGACCGCTTCCTACGAGCAGTACTTC. Translated: CASSFGTASYEQYF.

The chain carries TRBV5-1 and TRBJ2-3, with a weak D call TRBD2 (6 bases). V dropped 7 bases and J dropped 6 bases, with 21 bases sitting between them. The CDR3 extends over 15 amino acids. From germline, CDR1 is SGHRS and CDR2 YFSETQ. The chain's CDR3 is CASAPGWGEGDTQYF. CDR3 coding DNA: TGCGCCAGCGCCCCCGGGTGGGGGGAAGGGGATACGCAGTATTTT.

The V gene is TRBV5-1, the J gene TRBJ2-2; 9 nucleotides agree with TRBD1. This CDR3 has 16 amino acids. V dropped 5 bases and J dropped 3; count of bases not matched to a gene: 8. Germline V gives CDR1 SGHRS, CDR2 YFSETQ. CDR3 sequence: CASRPTGTGYTGELFF. In nucleotides, the CDR3 is TGCGCCAGCAGACCTACCGGGACAGGGTACACCGGGGAGCTGTTTTTT.

The chain couples TRBV7-9 to TRBJ1-6, with TRBD1 identical over 8 bases. V shed 4 bases and J 7 bases; nucleotides not matched to a gene: 3. Germline CDR1 SEHNR, CDR2 FQNEAQ (reference sequence). The CDR3 has 14 amino acids. The chain's CDR3 is CASSSGQVNSPLHF. For the CDR3, the DNA is TGTGCCAGCAGCTCGGGACAGGTCAATTCACCCCTCCACTTT.

This chain's CDR3 is CASSESGFQGYTF. The DNA of the CDR3 is TGTGCCAGCAGTGAATCTGGGTTCCAGGGCTACACCTTC. The chain links TRBV6-1 to TRBJ1-2; no firm D call. Germline assignment: CDR1 MNHNS and CDR2 SASEGT. The V gene lost 2 bases and the J gene lost 8 bases, with 12 bases spanning the gap. This CDR3 region has 13 residues.

There are a few counts of this clone. V usage is TRBV2 and J usage is TRBJ2-1, with D perhaps matching TRBD2 (7 bases). CDR1 is SNHLY and CDR2 is FYNNEI in the germline V gene. The CDR3 runs 15 residues. V was cut by 7 bases and J by 8 bases, with 21 bases left in between. This CDR3 reads CASIRSGGAFDEQFF. The CDR3 coding sequence is TGTGCCAGCATAAGGAGTGGGGGGGCCTTTGATGAGCAGTTCTTC.

The rearrangement uses TRBV6-1 and TRBJ2-3; 10 bases are a match to TRBD1. The CDR3 extends over 14 amino acids. With 8 bases clipped from V and 2 bases from J, the junction kept 4 bases outside the gene matches. CDR1 is MNHNS and CDR2 is SASEGT in the germline V gene. CDR3 loop: CASQTGGPTDTQYF. DNA for the CDR3: TGTGCCAGCCAGACAGGGGGCCCCACAGATACGCAGTATTTT.